One and the same sample provided the 29 T cell receptor beta chains below, sequenced in a study of tissue T cells after allogeneic stem cell transplantation. Specified time point: mouse harvest day 14 after allogeneic transplant. The graft held 10^6 splenic CD5+ T cells and 10^7 T-cell-depleted bone marrow cells. Repertoires were generated with immunoSEQ multiplex PCR, while TCRdb's copy carries only in-frame clones and drops some. The sample shows roughly 8,600 clones, 37% of them seen only once. The sequencing input was skin. The receptors shown here come from a female BALB/c mouse given C57BL/6 T cells with graft-versus-host disease after an allogeneic hematopoietic cell transplant.

This clone is medium-sized by share. Gene names are mouse gene names. The read finishes 1 residue shy of the CDR3 end, and the germline J gene is used to complete it. The chain links TRBV3 to TRBJ2-7; the D gene is possibly TRBD2 (6 bases). Germline V CDR1 and CDR2: SNHLY, FYNGKV (reference sequence). The CDR3 spans 13 residues. V lost 3 bases and J lost 4, with 10 bases in between. Here the CDR3 reads CASSFRDFYEQYF. Partial CDR3 DNA: TGTGCCAGCAGCTTCCGGGACTTTTATGAACAGTAC.

This clone showed up just a few times. The gene symbols are mouse symbols. The CDR3 DNA, read in part, is TGTGCCAGCAGCTCCGGACAGGGGAACTCCGACTACACC. This encodes CASSSGQGNSDYT. The CDR3 in full is CASSSGQGNSDYTF. The V call is TRBV3, the J call TRBJ1-2, with 9 bases matching TRBD1. Read coverage stops 1 residue before the CDR3 terminus; the germline J gene supplies the remainder. The CDR3 loop spans 14 amino acids. The germline V gene has CDR1 SNHLY and CDR2 FYNGKV (reference sequence). With 4 bases clipped from V and 2 bases from J, the junction kept 2 bases outside the gene matches. The full variable domain, completed using reference TRBV3 and TRBJ1-2, is GPKVLQIPSHQIIDMGQMVTLNCDPVSNHLYFYWYKQILGQQMEFLVNFYNGKVMEKSKLFKDQFSVERPDGSYFTLKIQPTALEDSAVYFCASSSGQGNSDYTFGSGTRLLVI.

By sample fraction, this clone is medium-sized. Gene names denote mouse genes. Coverage ceases 1 residue before the CDR3 finishes, and the germline J gene fills in the end. V is TRBV12-1 and J is TRBJ2-5; 12 bases fit TRBD2. The CDR3 consists of 16 residues. With V trimmed by 0 bases and J by 2 bases, 2 bases remained unmatched. Per germline, CDR1 SGHSN and CDR2 HYEKVE. CDR3 bases read: TGTGCCAGCTCTCTCGACTGGGGGGGCGCCCAAGACACCCAGTAC. It codes for CASSLDWGGAQDTQY. The full CDR3 is CASSLDWGGAQDTQYF.

By sample share, this clone is medium-sized. Genes here carry mouse names. With the read ending 1 residue before the CDR3 end, the germline J gene is used to fill in that end. The V and J genes are TRBV26 and TRBJ2-3, with TRBD1 identical over 9 bases. The CDR3 sequence is 15 residues long. Germline CDR1 reads KGHPV; CDR2 reads FQNQEV (reference sequence). J gave up 1 base and V 4 bases, and 3 bases lay outside the gene matches. CDR3 region: CASSHRGRGAETLYF. CDR3 bases read: TGTGCCAGCAGTCACAGGGGGCGCGGTGCAGAAACGCTGTAT.

In regard to this clone: The gene names given are mouse names. The missing CDR3 end, 1 residue past where the read stops, is filled in from the germline J gene. The chain couples TRBV26 to TRBJ1-1; weak D call: TRBD1 (5 bases). CDR3 length: 13 residues. Deletions cut 0 bases from V and 7 bases from J, with 9 bases between. Germline V gives CDR1 KGHPV, CDR2 FQNQEV (reference sequence). CDR3 DNA (partial): TGTGCCAGCAGTCTGTCTGGGGGAAGAGAAGTCTTC. Its translation: CASSLSGGREVF. The full CDR3 reads CASSLSGGREVFF.

Comment on this clone: The germline and genes are mouse ones. The sequence runs out 1 residue before the end of the CDR3; the remainder is reconstructed from the germline J gene. This chain links TRBV4 with TRBJ1-1; perhaps TRBD1 as D (6 bases). The CDR3 sequence is 14 residues long. Per the germline V gene, CDR1 is LGHDT and CDR2 is YNNKQL (reference sequence). The ends were cut back, 4 bases at V and 2 bases at J, with 11 bases in the middle. CDR3: CASSFGTPNTEVFF. The sequenced CDR3 bases are TGTGCCAGCAGCTTTGGGACACCTAACACAGAAGTCTTC.

About this clone itself: The germline and genes are mouse ones. The read gets to within 1 residue of the CDR3 end, and the germline J gene fills in the rest. This chain uses TRBV4 with TRBJ2-3, with D possibly being TRBD1 or TRBD2 (5 bases each). Germline CDR1 reads LGHDT; CDR2 reads YNNKQL (reference sequence). The CDR3 is 15 residues long. Trimming pared 3 bases from V and 2 bases from J, leaving 12 bases between. The part of the CDR3 DNA that was read is TGTGCCAGCAGCTATCAAGGGGCTGATGCAGAAACGCTGTAT. This codes for CASSYQGADAETLY. The entire CDR3 reads CASSYQGADAETLYF.

This clone ranks as medium-sized (0.01 to 0.1%). The genes are named according to mouse. The CDR3 loop reads CASSLSWGGAETLYF. The DNA read from the CDR3 is TGTGCCAGCAGTCTGTCGTGGGGGGGCGCAGAAACGCTGTAT. The J gene is TRBJ2-3, the V gene TRBV26; 9 bases agree with TRBD2. The read comes to an end 1 residue before the CDR3 does, leaving the germline J gene to fill in the end. Looked up from germline, CDR1 is KGHPV and CDR2 is FQNQEV (reference sequence). The CDR3 extends over 15 amino acids. Trimming cost V 0 bases and J 3 bases; bases outside gene matches: 1. The variable domain in full, completed from reference TRBV26 and TRBJ2-3, reads NSKVIQTPRYLVKGQGQKAKMRCIPEKGHPVVFWYQQNKNNEFKFLINFQNQEVLQQIDMTEKRFSAECPSNSPCSLEIQSSEAGDSALYLCASSLSWGGAETLYFGSGTRLTVL.

Turning to this clone: All gene names here are mouse names. The CDR3 extends 1 residue past the end of the read, so its final part is completed from the germline J gene. V usage is TRBV13-1 and J usage is TRBJ1-4; 12 nucleotides align to TRBD1. From germline, CDR1 is NSHNY and CDR2 SYGAGN. This CDR3 contains 16 residues. The ends lost 5 bases at V and 4 bases at J; junction bases unmatched: 6. The sequenced CDR3 bases are TGTGCCAGCAGGGGGACAGGGGGCGAGGGCAACGAAAGATTATTT. Its protein is CASRGTGGEGNERLF. The entire CDR3 is CASRGTGGEGNERLFF. Filled out from reference TRBV13-1 and TRBJ1-4, the complete variable domain reads EAAVTQSPRNKVTVTGGNVTLSCRQTNSHNYMYWYRQDTGHGLRLIHYSYGAGNLRIGDVPDGYKATRTTQEDFFLLLELASPSQTSLYFCASRGTGGEGNERLFFGHGTKLSVL.

A word on this clone: Mouse gene names and germline throughout. The read ends 1 residue early relative to the CDR3; the germline J gene fills the gap. The rearrangement joins TRBV29 to TRBJ2-2; either TRBD1 or TRBD2 may supply D (5 bases each). The CDR3 length is 16 residues. Looked up from germline, CDR1 is MSHET and CDR2 is SYDVDS. The ends were cut back, 5 bases at V and 0 bases at J, with 13 bases in the middle. The CDR3 loop reads CASSPPGPANTGQLYF. The sequenced part of the CDR3 DNA is TGTGCTAGCAGTCCTCCGGGACCAGCAAACACCGGGCAGCTCTAC.

On this clone itself: Genes and germline come from the mouse. The read ends 1 residue before the CDR3 terminus; that terminus is restored from the germline J gene. The rearrangement joins TRBV13-3 to TRBJ2-7; D is ambiguous. Trimming took 0 bases from V and 0 from J, leaving 7 bases between them. CDR3 size: 14 residues. CDR1 is NNHDY and CDR2 is SYVADS in the germline V gene. The chain's CDR3 is CASSDGESSYEQYF. The covered CDR3 bases are TGTGCCAGCAGTGATGGGGAAAGCTCCTATGAACAGTAC.

With regard to this clone: The germline and genes are mouse ones. The chain's CDR3 is CTCSAPGLYAEQFF. The covered CDR3 bases are TGCACCTGCAGTGCGCCAGGTCTCTATGCTGAGCAGTTC. V gene TRBV1 combines with J gene TRBJ2-1, with D hard to call. The sequenced fragment ends 1 residue before the CDR3 boundary, so the rest is inferred from the germline J gene. Germline lookup yields CDR1 NSQYPW and CDR2 LRSPGD (reference sequence). Trimming cost V 3 bases and J 3 bases, with 9 bases left between them. The CDR3 loop spans 14 amino acids. The full variable domain, with the rest looked up from reference TRBV1 and TRBJ2-1, is VTLLEQNPRWRLVPRGQAVNLRCILKNSQYPWMSWYQQDLQKQLQWLFTLRSPGDKEVKSLPGADYLATRVTDTELRLQVANMSQGRTLYCTCSAPGLYAEQFFGPGTRLTVL.

This clone turned up a few times. Genes and germline are mouse. The read terminates 1 residue before the CDR3 end, so the remaining end is supplied by the germline J gene. The gene calls are TRBV4 and TRBJ1-4; the D is unclear. Trimming left V 5 bases short and J 0 bases short, with 7 bases between. This CDR3 has 14 residues. Germline V gene data show CDR1 as LGHDT and CDR2 as YNNKQL (reference sequence). CDR3 DNA (partial): TGTGCCAGCAGCCCGACAATTTCCAACGAAAGATTATTT. Protein product: CASSPTISNERLF. The full CDR3 is CASSPTISNERLFF.

A word on this clone: Gene names denote mouse genes. The CDR3 goes on 1 residue after the read ends, and that part is filled in from the germline J gene. V is TRBV3 and J is TRBJ2-4, with a weak D call TRBD1 (5 bases). The CDR3 is 13 residues long. V shed 5 bases and J shed 2 bases, with 8 bases lying between them. Germline V gene data show CDR1 as SNHLY and CDR2 as FYNGKV (reference sequence). Incomplete CDR3 DNA: TGTGCCAGCAGCAGGACAAATCAAAACACCTTGTAC. Residues: CASSRTNQNTLY. The CDR3, in full, reads CASSRTNQNTLYF.

This clone is labeled as medium-sized. Gene labels here are mouse ones. The DNA read from the CDR3 is TGTGCCAGCAGTGCCGGGACAGGGCACGAAAGATTATTT. It specifies CASSAGTGHERLF. The whole CDR3 is CASSAGTGHERLFF. The chain is built from TRBV13-1 and TRBJ1-4; the match to TRBD1 covers 9 bases. The CDR3 end falls 1 residue outside the read, so it is completed with the germline J gene. The V gene end was trimmed by 3 bases and the J gene end by 6 bases; junction bases not matched to a gene: 3. CDR1 NSHNY and CDR2 SYGAGN come from the germline V gene. This CDR3 is built from 14 residues.

With respect to this clone: Gene names follow the mouse nomenclature. From the germline J gene comes the end of the CDR3, since the read stops 1 residue before it. The V and J genes are TRBV19 and TRBJ2-1; D gene uncertain. In germline, CDR1 is FNHDT, CDR2 SITEND (reference sequence). The CDR3 loop spans 14 amino acids. The germline V and J ends were trimmed by 2 bases and 3 bases, with 9 bases remaining between them. CDR3 residues: CASSIGPVYAEQFF. The CDR3 bases that were read are TGTGCCAGCAGTATTGGACCTGTCTATGCTGAGCAGTTC. The complete variable domain, with remaining parts taken from reference TRBV19 and TRBJ2-1, reads GGIITQTPKFLIGQEGQKLTLKCQQNFNHDTMYWYRQDSGKGLRLIYYSITENDLQKGDLSEGYDASREKKSSFSLTVTSAQKNEMAVFLCASSIGPVYAEQFFGPGTRLTVL.

This clone is a singleton in its sample. The germline and genes are mouse ones. The sequenced fragment ends 1 residue before the CDR3 boundary, so the rest is inferred from the germline J gene. This sequence joins TRBV31 and TRBJ1-2; 10 nucleotides match TRBD1. V was pared by 1 base and J by 3 bases, with 8 bases of the junction left unmatched. Germline CDR1 GKSSPN, CDR2 SITVG. The CDR3 extends over 16 amino acids. The sequenced CDR3 bases are TGTGCCTGGAGTCCCCGTCCGGGACAGGGGTACTCCGACTACACC. It translates to CAWSPRPGQGYSDYT. The entire CDR3 sequence reads CAWSPRPGQGYSDYTF.

As concerns this clone: The gene names here belong to mouse. The read ends 1 residue early relative to the CDR3; the germline J gene fills the gap. The gene calls are TRBV26 and TRBJ2-7; TRBD2 agrees at 12 bases. The CDR3 contains 14 residues. V was clipped by 3 bases and J by 6 bases; unmatched bases: 3. The V gene's germline CDR1 is KGHPV and CDR2 FQNQEV (reference sequence). This CDR3 is CASSLDWGGSEQYF. Incomplete CDR3 DNA: TGTGCCAGCAGTCTAGACTGGGGGGGCTCTGAACAGTAC.

With respect to this clone: The gene names here belong to mouse. The CDR3 end is not reached by the read, which stops 1 residue before it; the germline J gene fills it in. The V gene is TRBV26, the J gene TRBJ2-7, with 12 positions matching TRBD1. CDR1 and CDR2 (germline): KGHPV, FQNQEV (reference sequence). This CDR3 has 13 amino acids. The V gene end was trimmed by 5 bases and the J gene end by 9 bases; junction bases not matched to a gene: 5. The covered CDR3 bases are TGTGCCAGCAGTTCCGGGACAGGGGGCGGACAGTAC. Its translation: CASSSGTGGGQY. Given in full, the CDR3 is CASSSGTGGGQYF.

This clone was recorded a few times. The genes and germline here are from mouse. The read stops 1 residue short of the end of the CDR3; the missing end is completed from the germline J gene. This rearrangement joins TRBV16 to TRBJ1-4; D is possibly TRBD1 (5 bases). Looked up from germline, CDR1 is SGHSA and CDR2 is FRNQAP. Trimming left V 0 bases short and J 1 base short, with 12 bases between. The CDR3 has 17 residues. This CDR3 is CASSLDQGQSSNERLFF. The CDR3 bases that were read are TGTGCAAGCAGCTTAGATCAAGGACAATCTTCCAACGAAAGATTATTT.

In its sample, this clone was seen a few times. Genes here carry mouse names. Read sequence stops 1 residue before the CDR3 end, and the germline J gene provides the missing end. This chain joins TRBV5 and TRBJ2-5, with D possibly TRBD2 on 6 matching bases. Trimming stripped 0 bases from V and 1 base from J, with 8 bases between. CDR1 and CDR2 (germline): LGHNA, YNLKQL (reference sequence). The CDR3 has 15 amino acids. The CDR3 bases that were read are TGTGCCAGCAGCCAAGACACTGGGCACCAAGACACCCAGTAC. Encoded protein: CASSQDTGHQDTQY. The full CDR3 is CASSQDTGHQDTQYF.

Sample share makes this clone medium-sized (0.01 to 0.1%). Genes and germline come from the mouse. With the read ending 1 residue before the CDR3 end, the germline J gene is used to fill in that end. The chain joins TRBV1 to TRBJ2-7, with D tentatively TRBD1 (5 bases). V was trimmed by 3 bases and J by 4 bases, leaving 7 bases between them. This CDR3 region has 12 residues. Germline V lookup: CDR1 NSQYPW, CDR2 LRSPGD (reference sequence). CDR3 amino acids: CTCSAGHYEQYF. Incomplete CDR3 DNA: TGCACCTGCAGTGCCGGACATTATGAACAGTAC.

This clone has only a few counts. Mouse gene names apply. The CDR3 extends 1 residue past the end of the read, so its final part is completed from the germline J gene. The chain uses TRBV23 and TRBJ2-3. The CDR3 totals 16 residues. Germline V gene lookup returns CDR1 KGHTA and CDR2 FQNQQP. The sequenced part of the CDR3 DNA is TGCTCCAGCAGTCAATCGAGGGGGACTAGTGCAGAAACGCTGTAT. It specifies CSSSQSRGTSAETLY. The full CDR3 is CSSSQSRGTSAETLYF.

As concerns this clone: Gene names refer to mouse genes. With the read ending 1 residue before the CDR3 end, the germline J gene is used to fill in that end. This chain uses TRBV12-2 with TRBJ2-3; the D is unclear. CDR3 length: 14 amino acids. The germline gives CDR1 SGHLS, CDR2 HYDKME. With 0 bases removed from V and 0 bases from J, the gap between germline ends came to 6 bases. The DNA read from the CDR3 is TGTGCCAGCTCTCTCACGTCTAGTGCAGAAACGCTGTAT. Translating gives CASSLTSSAETLY. The complete CDR3 protein is CASSLTSSAETLYF. Together with reference TRBV12-2 and TRBJ2-3, the CDR3 gives the full variable domain: NSGVVQSPRYIIKGKGERSILKCIPISGHLSVAWYQQTQGQELKFFIQHYDKMERDKGNLPSRFSVQQFDDYHSEMNMSALELEDSAVYFCASSLTSSAETLYFGSGTRLTVL.

A word on this clone: The gene symbols are mouse symbols. Read coverage stops 1 residue before the CDR3 terminus; the germline J gene supplies the remainder. The rearrangement links TRBV26 to TRBJ2-5; D is undetermined. The CDR3 is 14 amino acids. Trimming pared 0 bases from V and 0 bases from J, leaving 4 bases between. CDR1 is KGHPV and CDR2 is FQNQEV in the germline V gene (reference sequence). The CDR3 sequence is CASSLSQNQDTQYF. The CDR3 bases that were read are TGTGCCAGCAGTCTGTCCCAAAACCAAGACACCCAGTAC.

This clone was recorded a few times. Gene names and germline refer to mouse. The CDR3 end is not reached by the read, which stops 1 residue before it; the germline J gene fills it in. The chain employs TRBV26 and TRBJ1-1, with D maybe TRBD1 (6 bases). This CDR3 spans 14 amino acids. Germline loops: CDR1 KGHPV, CDR2 FQNQEV (reference sequence). The ends were cut back, 4 bases at V and 0 bases at J, with 9 bases in the middle. The sequenced CDR3 bases are TGTGCCAGCAGTCACAGGACAGCAAACACAGAAGTCTTC. Its protein product is CASSHRTANTEVF. The entire CDR3 protein reads CASSHRTANTEVFF. Full variable domain (missing parts from reference TRBV26 and TRBJ1-1): NSKVIQTPRYLVKGQGQKAKMRCIPEKGHPVVFWYQQNKNNEFKFLINFQNQEVLQQIDMTEKRFSAECPSNSPCSLEIQSSEAGDSALYLCASSHRTANTEVFFGKGTRLTVV.

This clone was seen a handful of times. The gene names here belong to mouse. Coverage ceases 1 residue before the CDR3 finishes, and the germline J gene fills in the end. The chain recombines TRBV3 with TRBJ2-1; 9 bases are shared with TRBD2. In germline, CDR1 is SNHLY, CDR2 FYNGKV (reference sequence). The CDR3 sequence is 14 residues long. Trimming cost V 3 bases and J 6 bases; bases outside gene matches: 3. CDR3 DNA, as far as it was read: TGTGCCAGCAGCTTCGGGACTGGGACTGCTGAGCAGTTC. Residues: CASSFGTGTAEQF. The whole CDR3 sequence reads CASSFGTGTAEQFF.

Of note for this clone: The genes are named according to mouse. The CDR3 end falls 1 residue outside the read, so it is completed with the germline J gene. The rearrangement links TRBV3 to TRBJ1-1, with TRBD1 identical over 7 bases. Germline V lookup: CDR1 SNHLY, CDR2 FYNGKV (reference sequence). Losses at the gene ends were 4 bases for V and 6 bases for J; bases not matched to a gene: 8. The CDR3 has 14 residues. The CDR3 protein is CASSSTGLPAEVFF. The part of the CDR3 DNA that was read is TGTGCCAGCAGCTCGACAGGGCTCCCCGCAGAAGTCTTC.

On this clone: Genes and germline are mouse. The DNA ends 1 residue before the CDR3 does, and the rest of the CDR3 is filled in from the germline J gene. The chain uses TRBV15 and TRBJ2-1; 9 nucleotides align to TRBD1. The CDR3 spans 14 residues. CDR1 and CDR2 (germline): SGHND, FRSKSL. V lost 6 bases and J lost 4; bases outside the gene matches: 4. CDR3 bases read: TGTGCCAGCAGAACCGGGACAGGGTATGCTGAGCAGTTC. Protein: CASRTGTGYAEQF. The entire CDR3 reads CASRTGTGYAEQFF.